This T cell receptor (beta chain) was sequenced in a study of T cells in narcolepsy. The study, taken as a whole, reports: HCRT-specific and TRIB2-specific autoreactive clonotypes appeared among same-patient CSF and blood CD4+ clonotypes. Autoreactive clonotypes reportedly recurred in blood of same and different patients, not controls. Some memory CD4+ repertoires had no autoreactive clone sequences.

V gave up 8 bases and J gave up 9 bases; unmatched junction bases: 12. Germline lookup yields CDR1 SGHNT and CDR2 YENEEA. CDR3 length: 13 amino acids. For this clone: Its antigen is unknown.

TCRdb keeps only in-frame clones here, not all; method: immunoSEQ multiplex PCR. The top ten clones hold roughly 2.5% of a sample with fewer than 40,000 clones, over 65% of them seen once. The chain couples TRBV11-3 to TRBJ1-1, with 7 positions matching TRBD1. Material for sequencing was memory (CD45RA-) CD4+ T cells from blood. This receptor was identified in a human donor in good health. CDR3 loop: CASGNQQGLQAFF. Written as DNA, the CDR3 is TGTGCCAGCGGTAATCAACAGGGGTTGCAAGCTTTCTTT.